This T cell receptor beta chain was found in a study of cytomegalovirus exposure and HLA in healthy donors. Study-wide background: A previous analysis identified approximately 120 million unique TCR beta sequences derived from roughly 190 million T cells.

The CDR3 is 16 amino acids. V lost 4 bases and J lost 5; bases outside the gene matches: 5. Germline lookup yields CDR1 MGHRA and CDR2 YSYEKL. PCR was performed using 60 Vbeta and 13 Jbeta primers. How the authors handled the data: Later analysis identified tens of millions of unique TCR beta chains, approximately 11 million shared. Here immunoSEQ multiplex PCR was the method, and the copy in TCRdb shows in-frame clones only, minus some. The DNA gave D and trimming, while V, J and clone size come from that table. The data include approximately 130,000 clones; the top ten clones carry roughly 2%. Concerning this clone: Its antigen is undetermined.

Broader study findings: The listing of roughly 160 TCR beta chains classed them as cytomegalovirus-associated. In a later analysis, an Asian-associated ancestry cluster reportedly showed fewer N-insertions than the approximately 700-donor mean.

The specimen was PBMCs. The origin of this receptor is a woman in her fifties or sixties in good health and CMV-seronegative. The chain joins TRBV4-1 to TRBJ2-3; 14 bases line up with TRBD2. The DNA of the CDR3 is TGCGCCAGCAGCCGGCTGACTAGCGGGGGGGGAGATACGCAGTATTTT. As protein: CASSRLTSGGGDTQYF.